This T cell receptor (beta chain) was captured in a study of post-analysis software for immune sequencing data. Study-wide points: Relative to controls, patients had five TRBV segments at higher frequency, with TRBV5-6, TRBV5-1 and TRBV20-1 among these. Batch-mates among the samples co-clustered strongly by F measure.

Each TCR beta cDNA library carried unique molecular identifiers. TCRdb re-called the PCR reads through MiXCR, storing one row per CDR3 protein. The sample lists 740,000 or so distinct CDR3 sequences; roughly 58% were seen once. Germline V gives CDR1 LGHNT, CDR2 FRNRAP. Germline trimming cut 5 bases from V and 2 bases from J; bases unmatched to any gene: 12. CDR3 length: 18 residues. About this clonotype: Its antigen is unidentified.

The sample consisted of blood. The clonotype was recovered from a girl aged 5-17 years with multiple sclerosis. V gene TRBV12-5 combines with J gene TRBJ2-6; 7 nucleotides match TRBD1. DNA for the CDR3: TGTGCTAGTGGTGGCCGGGACAGTGGACCCCCTGGGGCCAACGTCCTGACTTTC. Residues: CASGGRDSGPPGANVLTF.